This T cell receptor (beta chain) was sequenced for a study of T cell responses to AZD1222 COVID-19 vaccine. Points from the study as a whole: Along spike, vaccine-associated CD4 TCRs were found throughout, with dominance at 160-218 and 743-854. Nearly half of spike-specific TCRs reportedly target unmutated variant regions. Repertoire sampling occurred only after the peak T cell response.

Method: immunoSEQ multiplex PCR; TCRdb's copy keeps in-frame clones and lacks some. The repertoire consists of fewer than 200,000 clones, with around nine tenths occurring once and the leading ten covering more than 9%. As regards this clone: As yet, its antigen is unknown.

Analyses pooled second doses at about 4 or about 12 weeks. Trimming took 1 base from V and 3 from J; bases not matched to a gene: 3. The CDR3 is made up of 14 amino acids. Per the germline V gene, CDR1 is SGHTA and CDR2 is FQGNSA. The sequencing here drew on peripheral blood, taken 28 days after the second AZD1222 dose. The sequence was collected from an adult who received the AZD1222 COVID-19 vaccine. This chain uses TRBV7-2 with TRBJ2-7; 7 bases match TRBD1. The CDR3 DNA sequence: TGTGCCAGCAGCTTAGGGGACAGTCTCTACGAGCAGTACTTC. This encodes CASSLGDSLYEQYF.